This T cell receptor (beta chain) was found in a study of cytomegalovirus exposure and HLA in healthy donors (dated by TCRdb to 2015 to 2018). Describing the broader study: In an earlier analysis of some 550 of the donors, approximately 300 Gb of sequence data and about 110 million unique TCR beta sequences from about 179 million T cells were reported. The study profiled the T cell repertoires of hundreds of subjects by immunosequencing and related them to cytomegalovirus serostatus. In the later analysis, no new phenotypic data were used to find candidate immune exposures; instead, reliance was placed on TCR beta sequences and their occurrence across donors. Besides the first cohort of hundreds of subjects, a separate validation cohort made up of over 100 different subjects was used. Genome-wide SNP genotypes for about 55% of the roughly 670 donors were used in a later genetic analysis, which treated that subset as a discovery cohort. The number of donors typed differed by locus, with 629-630 for A, B, C, DRB1 and DQB1, 522 for DQA1, 600 to 610 for DPA1, and roughly 450 for DPB1. The study was designed to test whether signatures of past pathogen exposure could be identified by cataloging public T cell receptors. Both class I and class II loci were covered by HLA typing, at four-digit resolution. To predict cytomegalovirus infection status, the study brought together high-throughput TCR immunosequencing, statistical association of individual TCRs with disease status, and machine learning. Alongside the repertoire data, information on donor age, sex, ethnicity and CMV serostatus was compiled. A later analysis re-examined previously published TCR beta repertoires from roughly 720 donors and added high-resolution HLA genotyping to investigate patterns of TCR occurrence. Roughly 5 DR-DQ haplotypes were treated as single units for association and clustering because of strong linkage in the cohort. To decide whether each TCR beta V gene segment behaved as functional or pseudogenic, an earlier analysis of some 600 of the donors relied on high-throughput TCR beta sequencing. An early release that covered more than 550 HLA-typed donors contained about 300 gigabases of sequencing data and tens of millions of unique TCR sequences. On average, around 240,000 unique TCR beta nucleotide sequences were sequenced per donor among a few hundred genotyped donors of the cohort, with roughly 20% of those sequences being non-productive. Every repertoire in the discovery cohort had been generated on one and the same sequencing platform. Of the 350 to 450 genotyped donors, roughly 80% were placed in the genetic ancestry cluster associated with self-reported Caucasian donors.

The cohort comprised some 700 healthy bone marrow donors. At the time of sampling, every cohort member was nominally healthy, though immune exposures that went unrecorded were likely present. The donor tested CMV seropositive, placing the donor among the roughly 270 seropositive members of the cohort. Each donor provided a peripheral blood sample, and peripheral blood mononuclear cells were used for TCR beta sequencing. The Qiagen DNeasy Blood Extraction Kit was used to extract genomic DNA from the blood cell samples. The method behind the library was the immunoSEQ multiplex PCR assay. For the multiplex PCR, a mixture combining 60 forward primers for TCR Vbeta segments and 13 reverse primers for TCR Jbeta segments was used. The CDR3 region of rearranged TCR beta genes was amplified from genomic DNA with a multiplex PCR assay. The Illumina HiSeq System was used to sequence the amplified TCR beta libraries as 87-base-pair reads. The authors processed their data as follows. A later analysis tallied roughly 76 million unique TCR beta chains across the 700 or so repertoires, and roughly 11 million of those chains were shared by two or more donors. Raw reads were error-corrected and collapsed into unique sequences with a nearest-neighbor algorithm that merged closely related sequences to remove PCR and sequencing errors. CDR3 sequences were aligned to IMGT reference sequences to assign V, D and J gene segments. For a sequence to be retained, a match of at least six nucleotides to both a V gene segment and a J gene segment was required. A rearrangement counted as productive if the CDR3 had no stop codons and remained in frame with V and J, and every other rearrangement counted as non-productive. CDR3 was defined according to IMGT convention as the region running from the second conserved V-encoded cysteine to the conserved J-encoded phenylalanine. In an earlier analysis of more than 550 of the donors, sequences lacking an unambiguous match to a single V gene segment were excluded. An earlier analysis of approximately 590 of the donors classified V segments as functional when productive rearrangements were above 56.7% and as segregating when the standard deviation between donors was above 5%. A statistical classification framework was built for diagnosing cytomegalovirus status from the catalog of TCR beta chain sequences. In a later analysis, TCR nucleotide sequences were compared against IMGT/GENE-DB human TR gene sequences so that V and J genes could be assigned. Using the TCRdist pipeline, a later analysis assigned CDR3 sequences along with most-parsimonious VDJ recombination scenarios. In a later analysis, each TCR beta chain was defined by its CDR3 amino acid sequence together with its V-gene family, and reads lacking a unique V-gene family were excluded. In a later analysis, nearly 600 highly shared, low-generation-probability nucleotide sequences were removed to address suspected cross-contamination and a sequencing artifact. In a later analysis, a clonal expansion index for each public chain was calculated from normalized within-repertoire ranks of inferred template counts. In a later analysis, generation probabilities were computed with a VDJ recombination model fitted to out-of-frame rearrangements, and the resulting probabilities were checked against IGoR. In a later analysis, TCR-TCR, TCR-HLA and TCR-CMV co-occurrence was scored with hypergeometric tests, and a repertoire-size bias correction was applied to TCR pairs. In a later analysis, false discovery rates were estimated by permuting HLA or CMV assignments 20 times. In a later analysis, co-occurring TCRs were grouped with DBSCAN, and TCRdist sequence similarity was added when clustering was performed within HLA-allele-positive subsets. For co-occurrence clustering, repertoires with fewer than 30,000 or more than 120,000 public chains were excluded, along with five or six repertoires with anomalous nucleotide sharing. In its TCRdb copy, this immuneACCESS table keeps in-frame sequences only and misses some clones. Where compared with another copy, unresolved V genes explain less than half of these, and the others have no known cause. That table is the source of V, J and clone size, and D and trimming were worked out from the DNA. This sample gives over 150,000 clones in total; 70% to 80% of them show up just once. The ten largest clones represent about 4% of the sample.

This clone was counted ten times or more. Its antigen is still unknown. Base qualities were left out, and no much larger clone turns up one base away. CDR1 and CDR2 are read off the germline V gene (reference sequence) as LNHDA and SQIVND. CDR3 length: 15 amino acids, cysteine to phenylalanine. The CDR3 DNA has 45 bases and is translated from base 1. Cut back by 3 bases and 1 base, the V and J ends lie 9 bases apart. The paper as a whole reports these results and caveats: According to a later analysis, parvovirus B19, influenza, CMV and Epstein-Barr virus appeared linked to several top co-occurrence clusters. In a later analysis, HLA-associated TCR beta chains showed more clonal expansion and lower generation probabilities than non-associated chains that were equally common. Presence/absence analyses assumed roughly uniform sequencing depth across donors, an assumption that may not hold. A group of highly shared sequence variants was considered likely to be a technical artifact of the sequencing pipeline. Some IMGT-functional V segments, including TRBV6-2 and TRBV6-3, could not be told apart with the 87-base-pair reads, so those segments were excluded. Linkage disequilibrium might explain the correlated functional status among segregating V segments, but an unknown experimental factor could not be ruled out. In an earlier analysis of approximately 590 of the donors, most TCR beta V segments appeared in productive rearrangements about 87% or about 30% of the time, broadly matching IMGT annotations. Around 16 rarely observed V segments, including chromosome 9 orphons, were excluded from the earlier analysis of about 600 of the donors because counts were too low. An association between a missense DCLRE1C variant and V-gene and J-gene trimming of TCR beta chains was found in a later genetic analysis and replicated in an independent cohort. According to a later analysis, most CMV-associated TCR beta chains appeared to be HLA-restricted, and the HLA associations seemed to be driven largely by CMV exposure. The classifier was reported to diagnose cytomegalovirus status with high specificity and sensitivity in both the original cohort and the validation cohort. According to the authors, the approach could potentially be generalized to other disease states and immunological phenotypes. HLA typing was unavailable for some donors at each locus, so association tests used only the typed subset. The study listed approximately 150 TCR beta chains as associated with cytomegalovirus. When HLA alleles, especially DR and DQ, strongly co-occurred, attributing TCR associations to individual alleles was difficult. Only TCR beta chains were sequenced in this cohort, and the absence of alpha or paired-chain data limited detectable features. Across donors, most TCR sequences were observed very rarely, whereas some public TCRs were present in many individuals. In a later analysis, TCR association rates were found to vary across HLA loci, with the most associated TCRs seen for DRB1 alleles and the fewest for HLA-C alleles. Compared with the 666-donor mean, donors in an Asian-associated ancestry cluster had fewer N-insertions in productive TCRs, according to a later genetic analysis. The only immune exposure information available for the cohort was CMV serostatus. Three of the identified cytomegalovirus-associated TCR beta chains were confirmed in vitro to be specific for cytomegalovirus antigens. A further reported finding was that TCR beta sequences accurately predicted the HLA-A and HLA-B alleles for most subjects in the first cohort. At a false discovery rate of 0.05, a later analysis linked around 17,000 TCR beta sequences to specific HLA alleles.

The sequenced sample consisted of PBMCs. The sequence is built from TRBV19 and TRBJ2-2; the D gene cannot be named for sure. This clonotype was obtained from a woman in her sixties in good health and CMV-seropositive. The nucleotides are TGTGCCAGTAGTATCGAGACTCTGAACACCGGGGAGCTGTTTTTT. This encodes CASSIETLNTGELFF.